A selection of T cell receptor beta chains follows, all from one sample in a study of T cell clonotyping in hematopoietic cell transplantation. Assay: immunoSEQ multiplex PCR; the TCRdb copy retains only in-frame clones and omits some. The table records about 69,000 clones, 94% of them present only once. Material for sequencing was peripheral blood mononuclear cells. These receptors came from a man aged 50-59 years in good health. Some clones in this sample may be carry-over from other donors' samples. CDR3s include the opening cysteine and the closing phenylalanine or tryptophan. Each record gives: V gene, J gene, D gene, clone size, CDR3 length, CDR3 DNA, CDR3 protein. D genes are given only for firm matches. Size tells how often a clone was seen (once, few, many) or the class of an expanded clone, and some rows leave it out.

TRBV14	TRBJ2-3	NA	NA	15	TGTGCCAGCAGCCGGATACGGGGAAGCACAGATACGCAGTATTTT	CASSRIRGSTDTQYF
TRBV9	TRBJ2-5	NA	NA	13	TGTGCCAGCAGCGTAGGGGGTGGGAGGACCCAGTACTTC	CASSVGGGRTQYF
TRBV7-2	TRBJ1-6	TRBD1	NA	16	TGTGCCAGCAGCTTAGGGACAGGGGGTTTGGGTTCACCCCTCCACTTT	CASSLGTGGLGSPLHF
TRBV11-1	TRBJ2-1	NA	NA	13	TGTGCCAGCAGCCATACGAGCTACAATGAGCAGTTCTTC	CASSHTSYNEQFF
TRBV6-5	TRBJ2-5	TRBD1	NA	14	TGTGCCAGCAGAATGGACAGGGTTAAGGAGACCCAGTACTTC	CASRMDRVKETQYF
TRBV6-5	TRBJ1-1	NA	NA	14	TGTGCCAGCAGGTACACTACAGTTGGCACTGAAGCTTTCTTT	CASRYTTVGTEAFF
TRBV5-4	TRBJ2-2	TRBD2	NA	15	TGTGCCAGCAGCCCCGGGACTAGCAGAGACGGGGAGCTGTTTTTT	CASSPGTSRDGELFF
TRBV4-2	TRBJ1-2	NA	NA	16	TGTGCCAGCAGCCAAGAATCAGTCAAAGGGGACTATGGCTACACCTTC	CASSQESVKGDYGYTF
TRBV28	TRBJ2-1	TRBD2	NA	15	TGTGCCAGCAGTTTTCCTAGCGGGAGTGGTGATGAGCAGTTCTTC	CASSFPSGSGDEQFF
TRBV28	TRBJ2-7	NA	NA	12	TGTGCCAGCAGTCTTCTATCCTACGAGCAGTACTTC	CASSLLSYEQYF
TRBV7-9	TRBJ2-1	NA	NA	17	TGTGCCAGCAGCTTAGGAGGATCGGGACACGTCTACAATGAGCAGTTCTTC	CASSLGGSGHVYNEQFF
TRBV28	TRBJ2-7	NA	NA	13	TGTGCCAGCAGTTCTTCAGGGGTCTACGAGCAGTACTTC	CASSSSGVYEQYF
TRBV28	TRBJ2-7	NA	once	13	TGTGCCAGCAGTTTTGACGTCGACCTCGAGCAGTACTTC	CASSFDVDLEQYF
TRBV6-5	TRBJ1-2	NA	NA	12	TGTGCCAGCAAGACAGAACAACAGGGCTACACCTTC	CASKTEQQGYTF
TRBV7-6	TRBJ2-3	NA	once	15	TGTGCCAGCGGGACGCTAGCCGGAGGCACAGATACGCAGTATTTT	CASGTLAGGTDTQYF
TRBV6-1	TRBJ1-1	NA	once	12	TGTGCCAGCCGCTCCCCGTTCACTGAAGCTTTCTTT	CASRSPFTEAFF
TRBV7-3	TRBJ2-7	NA	NA	13	TGTGCCAGCAGCTTCGACAGTTCCTACGAGCAGTACTTC	CASSFDSSYEQYF
TRBV2	TRBJ2-5	TRBD1	NA	15	TGTGCCAGCAGTGCCCGGGACAGCCTTCAAGAGACCCAGTACTTC	CASSARDSLQETQYF
TRBV6-5	TRBJ2-7	TRBD1	once	13	TGTGCCAGCAGCCCCGGGACAGGGCCCGAGCAGTACTTC	CASSPGTGPEQYF
TRBV7-6	TRBJ2-7	NA	NA	12	TGTGCCAGCAGCTCCGACGTCTACGAGCAGTACTTC	CASSSDVYEQYF
TRBV30	TRBJ1-1	NA	few	13	TGTGCCTGGAGCTCTGGGGTGAACACTGAAGCTTTCTTT	CAWSSGVNTEAFF
TRBV5-6	TRBJ1-1	TRBD1	few	14	TGTGCCAGCAGCTTGACAGGGGGCCCCACTGAAGCTTTCTTT	CASSLTGGPTEAFF
TRBV6-5	TRBJ1-2	TRBD1	NA	12	TGTGCCAGCAGGGAAGGGACAGCCGACTACACCTTC	CASREGTADYTF
TRBV29-1	TRBJ1-3	TRBD1	NA	15	TGCAGCGTTTCTGACAGGGGATTGTCTGGAAACACCATATATTTT	CSVSDRGLSGNTIYF
TRBV7-9	TRBJ1-1	TRBD1	NA	12	TGTGCCAGCAGCCTTCGACAGGGTTCAGCTTTCTTT	CASSLRQGSAFF
TRBV7-2	TRBJ2-2	TRBD2	NA	19	TGTGCCAGCAGCTTAAGGGGACTAGCGACGTTCGCGAACACCGGGGAGCTGTTTTTT	CASSLRGLATFANTGELFF
TRBV7-3	TRBJ1-4	NA	once	16	TGTGCCAGCAGCTTAACGTTGGGTCAAGGGGGTGAAAAACTGTTTTTT	CASSLTLGQGGEKLFF
TRBV4-2	TRBJ1-5	NA	NA	14	TGTGCCAGCAGCCAACCTACAGCGGGTCAGCCCCAGCATTTT	CASSQPTAGQPQHF
TRBV6-4	TRBJ1-4	TRBD1	NA	16	TGTGCCAGCAGTGACGGAATAGGCAGGGGGGAGGAAAAACTGTTTTTT	CASSDGIGRGEEKLFF
TRBV11-2	TRBJ2-2	NA	NA	13	TGTGCCAGCAGCTTGACGCTGACCGGGGAGCTGTTTTTT	CASSLTLTGELFF
TRBV25-1	TRBJ2-7	NA	NA	11	TGTGCCAGCAGTTCCGGGAGAAAAGAGTACTTC	CASSSGRKEYF
TRBV27	TRBJ2-7	TRBD2	NA	17	TGTGCCAGCAGTTTCATCCTTCCGGGTCGGGGGGCCTACGAGCAGTACTTC	CASSFILPGRGAYEQYF
TRBV5-4	TRBJ1-2	NA	NA	16	TGTGCCAGCAGCTTGGTGGTAGGAGTAGTAGGCAGTGGCTACACCTTC	CASSLVVGVVGSGYTF
TRBV7-2	TRBJ2-7	NA	NA	14	TGTGCCAGCAGCCTTGGAGGGCTTGAATACGAGCAGTACTTC	CASSLGGLEYEQYF
TRBV6-6	TRBJ2-3	TRBD1	NA	15	TGTGCCAGCATCGATACCGGGACAGATACAGATACGCAGTATTTT	CASIDTGTDTDTQYF
TRBV30	TRBJ1-6	TRBD1	NA	14	TGTGCCTGGAGTCGGGACAGCAATAATTCACCCCTCCACTTT	CAWSRDSNNSPLHF
TRBV2	TRBJ1-4	NA	NA	15	TGTGCCAGCAGTGCCCAGTTGGGACTTCAGGGAAAACTGTTTTTT	CASSAQLGLQGKLFF
TRBV2	TRBJ1-1	TRBD1	once	14	TGTGCCAGCAGTGAATCTCAGGGGGACAATGAAGCTTTCTTT	CASSESQGDNEAFF
TRBV25-1	TRBJ2-2	NA	NA	13	TGTGCCAGCAGACAGGGTGTCACCGGGGAGCTGTTTTTT	CASRQGVTGELFF
TRBV7-9	TRBJ2-3	NA	NA	12	TGTGCCAGCAGTCAGATAACAGATACGCAGTATTTT	CASSQITDTQYF
TRBV7-2	TRBJ2-1	NA	NA	14	TGTGCCAGCAGCTTAGCGGGGTGGGGGGATGAGCAGTTCTTC	CASSLAGWGDEQFF
TRBV2	TRBJ2-3	NA	NA	14	TGTGCCAGCAGTTTGGTAGGGAGGACAGATACGCAGTATTTT	CASSLVGRTDTQYF
TRBV5-1	TRBJ2-5	NA	NA	14	TGCGCCAGCAGCTTGGCGGGGACACAAGAGACCCAGTACTTC	CASSLAGTQETQYF
TRBV5-1	TRBJ1-3	NA	NA	15	TGCGCCAGTAGAATGGGGTCGAGCTCTGGAAACACCATATATTTT	CASRMGSSSGNTIYF
TRBV2	TRBJ1-3	TRBD1	NA	14	TGTGCCAGCAGCGCGACAGGGGAAGGAAACACCATATATTTT	CASSATGEGNTIYF
TRBV2	TRBJ2-3	TRBD2	NA	16	TGTGCCAGCAGTGATGGTGCGGGAGGTGCAAGGGCTACGCAGTATTTT	CASSDGAGGARATQYF
TRBV5-4	TRBJ2-1	NA	NA	15	TGTGCCAGCTTCCGGGCCCATAGCTCTGGGAATGAGCAGTTCTTC	CASFRAHSSGNEQFF
TRBV6-5	TRBJ1-3	NA	NA	13	TGTGCCAGCAGACGGGACTCTAAAGACACCATATATTTT	CASRRDSKDTIYF
TRBV21-1	TRBJ1-2	NA	once	15	TGTGCCAGCAGCAATCCTGGGGGCCGGAGCTATGGCTACACCTTC	CASSNPGGRSYGYTF
TRBV4-1	TRBJ1-1	NA	NA	14	TGCGCCAGCAGCCAAGTCGGCAGGAACACTGAAGCTTTCTTT	CASSQVGRNTEAFF